The rows below give T cell receptor beta chains drawn from one sample of a study of cytomegalovirus exposure and HLA in healthy donors. TCRdb's table, derived via immunoSEQ multiplex PCR, lists solely in-frame clones and lacks some. This table has approximately 90,000 clones, about 77% appearing once. The material sequenced was PBMCs. All receptors come from a woman aged 40 to 50 in good health and CMV-seronegative. The CDR3 runs from the conserved cysteine through the conserved F or W. D genes are given only for firm matches. Clone size is stated in some rows and not others, as once, few, many or a class when expanded.

CDR3nt	CDR3aa	abundance	d_gene	v_gene	j_gene
TGTGCCAGCAGTAGAGGGAGCACAGATACGCAGTATTTT	CASSRGSTDTQYF	NA	NA	TRBV25-1	TRBJ2-3
TGTGCCAGCTCACAACGCCGGGACATGAACACTGAAGCTTTCTTT	CASSQRRDMNTEAFF	NA	NA	TRBV18	TRBJ1-1
TGTGCCAGCAGCGGACAGGGGGCGGTCACCGGGGAGCTGTTTTTT	CASSGQGAVTGELFF	few	TRBD1	TRBV9	TRBJ2-2
TGCGCCAGCAGCCAAGAGGTTAGCGGGGTAGGTTCCTACGAGCAGTACTTC	CASSQEVSGVGSYEQYF	NA	TRBD2	TRBV4-3	TRBJ2-7
TGCAGCGTTGAAGAGGGGACTAGCGGGTTTGCCTACGAGCAGTACTTC	CSVEEGTSGFAYEQYF	NA	TRBD2	TRBV29-1	TRBJ2-7
TGCAGCATCCTTGGACAGTCCCCGGGAGGCTACACCTTC	CSILGQSPGGYTF	NA	NA	TRBV29-1	TRBJ1-2
TGTGCCAGCAGACGGACAGGGTGGGGCACTGAAGCTTTCTTT	CASRRTGWGTEAFF	NA	TRBD1	TRBV7-2	TRBJ1-1
TGTGCCAGCAGGGCGGGACAGATGAACACTGAAGCTTTCTTT	CASRAGQMNTEAFF	NA	TRBD1	TRBV27	TRBJ1-1
TGTGCCTGGAGTCGACAGGGAAACACTGAAGCTTTCTTT	CAWSRQGNTEAFF	NA	TRBD1	TRBV30	TRBJ1-1
TGTGCCAGCAGCGGAGCGGGGGTTGAGACCCAGTACTTC	CASSGAGVETQYF	NA	TRBD2	TRBV5-6	TRBJ2-5
TGCGCCAGCAGCCCTCTGACAGGGGGCTTAGAAAAACTGTTTTTT	CASSPLTGGLEKLFF	NA	TRBD1	TRBV4-1	TRBJ1-4
TGTGCCAGCTCGGAGGACAGGGACTCTGGCTACACCTTC	CASSEDRDSGYTF	NA	TRBD1	TRBV18	TRBJ1-2
TGTGCCAGCAGGAAGGGGCAAAATCAGCCCCAGCATTTT	CASRKGQNQPQHF	NA	NA	TRBV2	TRBJ1-5